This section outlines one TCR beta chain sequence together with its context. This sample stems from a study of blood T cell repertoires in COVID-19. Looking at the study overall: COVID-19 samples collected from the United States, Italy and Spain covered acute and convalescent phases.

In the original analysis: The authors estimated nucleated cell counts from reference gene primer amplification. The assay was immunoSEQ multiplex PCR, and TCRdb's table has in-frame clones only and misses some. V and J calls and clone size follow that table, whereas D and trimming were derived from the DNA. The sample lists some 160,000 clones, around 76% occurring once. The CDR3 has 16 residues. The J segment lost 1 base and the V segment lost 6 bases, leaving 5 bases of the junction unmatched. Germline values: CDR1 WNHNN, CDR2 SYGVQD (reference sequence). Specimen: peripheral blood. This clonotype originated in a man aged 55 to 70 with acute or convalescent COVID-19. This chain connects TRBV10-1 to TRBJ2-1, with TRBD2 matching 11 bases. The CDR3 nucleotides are TGCGCCAGCAGCAAAGGGACTAGCGGTTCCTACAATGAGCAGTTCTTC. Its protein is CASSKGTSGSYNEQFF.